The 25 T cell receptor beta chains given below trace back to one sample, sequenced in a study of blood T cell repertoires in COVID-19. Sequencing was performed with immunoSEQ multiplex PCR; in TCRdb, only in-frame clones are kept and a portion is missing. Among 410,000 or so clones listed, over 75% were seen once. The sample taken for sequencing was peripheral blood. Every receptor here comes from a woman aged 40 to 50 with COVID-19, enrolled during active disease.

This rearrangement joins TRBV18 to TRBJ2-2; 7 nucleotides line up with TRBD2. The junction had 16 bases not matched to a gene; V was cut back by 6 bases and J by 6 bases. Germline loops: CDR1 KGHSH, CDR2 LQKENI. This CDR3 has 17 residues. The CDR3 coding sequence is TGTGCCAGCTCTTATCGGGCGAGGGACTATCGCCCCGGGGAGCTGTTTTTT. Translated: CASSYRARDYRPGELFF.

This sequence joins TRBV6-5 and TRBJ1-1; D perhaps matches TRBD1 (5 bases). The germline V gene encodes CDR1 MNHEY and CDR2 SVGAGI. The length of the CDR3 is 13 residues. V shed 6 bases and J shed 1 base, with 9 bases lying between them. The CDR3 protein is CASRSGENTEAFF. The DNA of the CDR3 is TGTGCCAGCAGATCGGGGGAGAACACTGAAGCTTTCTTT.

In its sample, this clone was seen a few times. The chain recombines TRBV29-1 with TRBJ1-2, with TRBD1 identical over 7 bases. CDR3 length: 14 residues. Germline CDR1 SQVTM, CDR2 ANQGSEA. V dropped 4 bases and J dropped 0; count of bases not matched to a gene: 5. CDR3 DNA sequence: TGCAGCGTTGGGGGGACAGCTCCTAACTATGGCTACACCTTC. As protein: CSVGGTAPNYGYTF.

This chain connects TRBV4-2 to TRBJ2-7, with 7 positions matching TRBD2. CDR3 length: 14 residues. Trimming cost V 2 bases and J 3 bases; bases outside gene matches: 4. Germline assignment: CDR1 LGHNA and CDR2 YNFKEQ. CDR3 loop: CASSQRGGVYEQYF. The CDR3 DNA follows: TGTGCCAGCAGCCAAAGGGGAGGGGTCTACGAGCAGTACTTC.

The chain links TRBV4-3 to TRBJ1-6, with 9 bases identical to TRBD1. CDR1 is LGHNA, CDR2 YSLEER, per germline. The V gene end was trimmed by 3 bases and the J gene end by 11 bases; junction bases not matched to a gene: 5. This CDR3 has 14 residues. CDR3 in amino acids: CASSQNRGPTPLHF. CDR3 coding DNA: TGCGCCAGCAGCCAGAACAGGGGGCCCACACCCCTCCACTTT.

This clone was recorded once. V and J are TRBV4-3 and TRBJ1-6; 7 positions match TRBD1. The V segment lost 3 bases and the J segment 5 bases; nucleotides outside the gene matches: 4. Per germline, CDR1 LGHNA and CDR2 YSLEER. The CDR3 contains 15 residues. CDR3 in DNA: TGCGCCAGCAGCCAGACAGGGATTGATAATTCACCCCTCCACTTT. Translated: CASSQTGIDNSPLHF.

The chain recombines TRBV5-4 with TRBJ1-3; TRBD1 might be the D (5 bases). This CDR3 region has 14 residues. V lost 4 bases to trimming and J lost 0 bases, with 8 bases between them. Germline lookup yields CDR1 SGHNT and CDR2 YYREEE (reference sequence). CDR3 nucleotide sequence: TGTGCCAGCAGCCCAGGGTCCTCTGGAAACACCATATATTTT. Its translation is CASSPGSSGNTIYF.

The chain recombines TRBV27 with TRBJ2-2; the match to TRBD2 covers 9 bases. Germline CDR1 MNHEY, CDR2 SMNVEV (reference sequence). This CDR3 has 13 residues. The J segment lost 8 bases and the V segment lost 7 bases, leaving 5 bases of the junction unmatched. In nucleotides, the CDR3 is TGTGCCAGCATGGCGGGGGGGCCAGGGGAGCTGTTTTTT. It encodes CASMAGGPGELFF.

In this sample, this clone turned up once. The chain has TRBV27 and TRBJ1-2; 9 bases align to TRBD1. Germline CDR1 is MNHEY and CDR2 is SMNVEV (reference sequence). The CDR3 is 16 residues long. Trimming took 5 bases from V and 5 from J; bases not matched to a gene: 12. This CDR3 is CASSTQRQGGWYGYTF. The CDR3 DNA reads as TGTGCCAGCAGTACCCAAAGACAGGGGGGATGGTATGGCTACACCTTC.

This clone showed up many times. This chain connects TRBV10-2 to TRBJ2-5; D might be TRBD2 (6 bases). In germline, CDR1 is WSHSY, CDR2 SAAADI. CDR3 length: 15 amino acids. Trimming stripped 2 bases from V and 4 bases from J, with 14 bases between. DNA for the CDR3: TGCGCCAGCAGTGAGGCGACGGGGGTCCCAGAGACCCAGTACTTC. Translation gives CASSEATGVPETQYF.

V usage is TRBV7-2 and J usage is TRBJ1-5; D is perhaps TRBD1 (5 bases). Trimming left V 5 bases short and J 11 bases short, with 22 bases between. Germline lookup yields CDR1 SGHTA and CDR2 FQGNSA. The CDR3 loop spans 15 amino acids. For the CDR3, the DNA is TGTGCCAGCAGCCGTGACTTCGGGGGGGAGGTAGCCCAGCATTTT. This encodes CASSRDFGGEVAQHF.

The chain employs TRBV4-3 and TRBJ2-1; the match to TRBD2 covers 8 bases. Trimming cost V 4 bases and J 3 bases; bases outside gene matches: 8. This CDR3 contains 16 residues. The germline V gene encodes CDR1 LGHNA and CDR2 YSLEER. This chain's CDR3 is CASSLGTGGRYNEQFF. Here the CDR3 DNA reads TGCGCCAGCAGCCTTGGAACGGGGGGGCGCTACAATGAGCAGTTCTTC.

This chain links TRBV7-2 with TRBJ2-7; D is unresolved. This CDR3 comprises 13 residues. Germline loops: CDR1 SGHTA, CDR2 FQGNSA. V lost 5 bases to trimming and J lost 1 base, with 9 bases between them. CDR3 bases: TGTGCCAGCAGCAATCCCGCGTCCTACGAGCAGTACTTC. This sequence encodes CASSNPASYEQYF.

The chain employs TRBV5-6 and TRBJ1-4; no definite D call. This CDR3 spans 12 amino acids. V lost 2 bases, J lost 7 bases, and 6 bases lay in between. The germline V gene encodes CDR1 SGHDT and CDR2 YYEEEE. The CDR3 DNA is TGTGCCAGCAGCTTAAGCCCTGAAAAACTGTTTTTT. It encodes CASSLSPEKLFF. The whole variable domain, filled in from reference TRBV5-6 and TRBJ1-4, reads DAGVTQSPTHLIKTRGQQVTLRCSPKSGHDTVSWYQQALGQGPQFIFQYYEEEERQRGNFPDRFSGHQFPNYSSELNVNALLLGDSALYLCASSLSPEKLFFGSGTQLSVL.

This clone was observed a handful of times. V and J are TRBV7-2 and TRBJ1-1, with a weak D call TRBD1 (5 bases). Looked up from germline, CDR1 is SGHTA and CDR2 is FQGNSA. This CDR3 comprises 14 residues. Trimming stripped 8 bases from V and 0 bases from J, with 13 bases between. This CDR3 is CASRQGSMNTEAFF. Written as DNA, the CDR3 is TGTGCCAGCCGCCAGGGCAGCATGAACACTGAAGCTTTCTTT.

The rearrangement links TRBV7-3 to TRBJ2-7, with 9 bases fitting TRBD1. This CDR3 is built from 14 residues. The V gene end was trimmed by 5 bases and the J gene end by 1 base; junction bases not matched to a gene: 3. Germline CDR1 SGHTA, CDR2 FQGTGA. The CDR3 sequence is CASSRGTGSYEQYF. CDR3 bases: TGTGCCAGCAGCAGGGGGACAGGGTCCTACGAGCAGTACTTC.

In this sample, this clone turned up a few times. The chain joins TRBV6-5 to TRBJ2-2; D is uncertain. Trimming removed 0 bases at V and 4 bases at J, with 3 bases between. Looked up from germline, CDR1 is MNHEY and CDR2 is SVGAGI. The CDR3 length is 13 residues. CDR3 nucleotide sequence: TGTGCCAGCAGTTACTCCCTCACCGGGGAGCTGTTTTTT. Translating it yields CASSYSLTGELFF.

This sequence joins TRBV3-1 (or the pseudogene TRBV3-2) and TRBJ2-7; 7 bases align to TRBD1. Trimming took 4 bases from V and 2 from J; bases not matched to a gene: 11. The CDR3 runs 16 residues. The germline gives CDR1 LGHDT, CDR2 YNNKEL (reference sequence). As DNA, the CDR3 is TGTGCCAGCAGCCGCATAGGGACAGCCCTGGCCTACGAGCAGTACTTC. Its translation is CASSRIGTALAYEQYF.

The CDR3 DNA follows: TGCGCCAGCAGCCTAAACAGCCTTGCAACTAATGAAAAACTGTTTTTT. Translated, it gives CASSLNSLATNEKLFF. This chain connects TRBV4-3 to TRBJ1-4; unclear D gene. Germline CDR1 is LGHNA and CDR2 is YSLEER. Deletions cut 4 bases from V and 0 bases from J, with 12 bases between. The CDR3 runs 16 residues.

The CDR3 nucleotides are TGTGCCAGCTCACCACTTAATCCCCCCCGAGACAGTTCCAACTATGGCTACACCTTC. Encoded protein: CASSPLNPPRDSSNYGYTF. This chain uses TRBV18 with TRBJ1-2, with D possibly being TRBD1 (5 bases). The CDR3 contains 19 residues. V lost 1 base to trimming and J lost 2 bases, with 23 bases between them. Germline values: CDR1 KGHSH, CDR2 LQKENI.

The rearrangement links TRBV4-3 to TRBJ2-2; TRBD2 matches 11 bases. CDR1 and CDR2 from the germline V gene are LGHNA and YSLEER. The CDR3 has 15 amino acids. Trimming cost V 2 bases and J 7 bases; bases outside gene matches: 3. CDR3 nucleotide sequence: TGCGCCAGCAGCCAACTAGCGGGGGGCAACGGGGAGCTGTTTTTT. This gives the protein CASSQLAGGNGELFF.

The chain recombines TRBV5-1 with TRBJ1-2; 8 bases map to TRBD1. The trim removed 6 bases at V and 0 bases at J, leaving 7 bases unmatched. The CDR3 has 15 residues. In germline, CDR1 is SGHRS, CDR2 YFSETQ. CDR3 nucleotide sequence: TGCGCCAGCACTGGACAGGGACGATCTAACTATGGCTACACCTTC. Amino acids: CASTGQGRSNYGYTF.

The V call is TRBV28, the J call TRBJ1-5; 9 bases line up with TRBD1. V lost 2 bases, J lost 2 bases, and 4 bases stayed unmatched. This CDR3 contains 16 residues. The germline V gene has CDR1 MDHEN and CDR2 SYDVKM. Written as DNA, the CDR3 is TGTGCCAGCAGTTTAAACAGGGGGCTTGGCAATCAGCCCCAGCATTTT. This encodes CASSLNRGLGNQPQHF.

J is TRBJ1-5 and V is TRBV7-2; D is possibly TRBD1 (6 bases). The CDR3 is made up of 15 amino acids. V lost 6 bases to trimming and J lost 0 bases, with 12 bases between them. Germline CDR1 reads SGHTA; CDR2 reads FQGNSA. The CDR3 sequence is CASSRGTNSNQPQHF. DNA for the CDR3: TGTGCCAGCAGTCGAGGGACAAATAGCAATCAGCCCCAGCATTTT.

This clone was counted many times. V is TRBV7-8 and J is TRBJ1-6; possibly TRBD1 for D (6 bases). The germline V gene encodes CDR1 SGHVS and CDR2 FQNEAQ. CDR3 length: 17 amino acids. V was pared by 5 bases and J by 0 bases, with 14 bases between. CDR3: CASSAYRAGSYNSPLHF. Here the CDR3 DNA reads TGTGCCAGCAGCGCGTACAGGGCGGGCTCCTATAATTCACCCCTCCACTTT.